A selection of T cell receptor beta chains follows, all from one sample in a study of human T cells and chemical hapten exposure. TCRdb redid the calling of the RACE reads with MiXCR, one entry per CDR3 protein. The sample lists over 100,000 distinct CDR3 sequences, about a tenth seen once, with 3.1% in the top ten. The sample consisted of whole blood, taken in connection with sensitization to the hapten diphenylcyclopropenone (DPC). Every receptor here comes from a woman in her thirties or forties with alopecia areata. Some clones in this sample may be carry-over from other donors' samples. Each CDR3 is given with its conserved first and last residue. Each record gives: V gene, D gene, J gene, clone size, CDR3 length, CDR3 DNA, CDR3 protein. D genes are given only for firm matches. Rows may omit the clone size; those that give it use once, few, many or a size class.

v_call: TRBV6-2/TRBV6-3; d_call: TRBD1; j_call: TRBJ2-2; clone_size: -; cdr3_length: 14; cdr3_nt: TGTGCCAGCAGCAGACAGGGTAACACCGGGGAGCTGTTTTTT; cdr3_aa: CASSRQGNTGELFF
v_call: TRBV30; d_call: TRBD2; j_call: TRBJ2-1; clone_size: many; cdr3_length: 12; cdr3_nt: TGTGCCTGGAACGGCGGGGGGAATTTTCCGTTCTTC; cdr3_aa: CAWNGGGNFPFF
v_call: TRBV19; d_call: TRBD1; j_call: TRBJ2-7; clone_size: -; cdr3_length: 16; cdr3_nt: TGTGCCAGTAGTACTACCGGGACAGGGGACCTCTACGAGCAGTACTTC; cdr3_aa: CASSTTGTGDLYEQYF
v_call: TRBV6-5; d_call: -; j_call: TRBJ1-2; clone_size: few; cdr3_length: 14; cdr3_nt: TGTGCCAGCAGTGAGGTCGGAGGTGATGATGGCTACACCTTC; cdr3_aa: CASSEVGGDDGYTF
v_call: TRBV28; d_call: -; j_call: TRBJ2-7; clone_size: few; cdr3_length: 15; cdr3_nt: TGTGCCAGCAGTTCACGGGGTCTCCGCCGTAGCGAGCAGTACTTC; cdr3_aa: CASSSRGLRRSEQYF
v_call: TRBV6-2/TRBV6-3; d_call: -; j_call: TRBJ2-5; clone_size: -; cdr3_length: 17; cdr3_nt: TGTGCCAGCAGCCCCCTTATTACGGGGTGGACACAAGAGACCCAGTACTTC; cdr3_aa: CASSPLITGWTQETQYF
v_call: TRBV7-2; d_call: -; j_call: TRBJ1-1; clone_size: many; cdr3_length: 13; cdr3_nt: TGTGCCAGCAGCTTAGGGGTAGGCACTGAAGCTTTCTTT; cdr3_aa: CASSLGVGTEAFF
v_call: TRBV10-1; d_call: -; j_call: TRBJ2-5; clone_size: many; cdr3_length: 12; cdr3_nt: TGCGCCAGCAGTGCGGGCCACCGGGCCCAGTACTTC; cdr3_aa: CASSAGHRAQYF
v_call: TRBV5-1; d_call: -; j_call: TRBJ1-2; clone_size: few; cdr3_length: 16; cdr3_nt: TGCGCCAGCAGCCCGCACTCGGACAGCGTGAACTATGGCTACACCTTC; cdr3_aa: CASSPHSDSVNYGYTF
v_call: TRBV6-1; d_call: -; j_call: TRBJ1-2; clone_size: many; cdr3_length: 14; cdr3_nt: TGTGCCAGCAGTCAGGGGCCCTCTAACTATGGCTACACCTTC; cdr3_aa: CASSQGPSNYGYTF
v_call: TRBV7-2; d_call: TRBD1; j_call: TRBJ2-7; clone_size: many; cdr3_length: 15; cdr3_nt: TGTGCCAGCAGCGGACGCCGGGACAGCTCCTACGAGCAGTACTTC; cdr3_aa: CASSGRRDSSYEQYF
v_call: TRBV11-3; d_call: -; j_call: TRBJ1-1; clone_size: many; cdr3_length: 13; cdr3_nt: TGTGCCAGCAGCCCGACGGGGGGCACTGAAGCTTTCTTT; cdr3_aa: CASSPTGGTEAFF
v_call: TRBV14; d_call: TRBD1; j_call: TRBJ2-3; clone_size: many; cdr3_length: 15; cdr3_nt: TGTGCCAGCAGCACCCAGGGGGCCGGAGCAGATACGCAGTATTTT; cdr3_aa: CASSTQGAGADTQYF
v_call: TRBV27; d_call: TRBD1; j_call: TRBJ2-7; clone_size: many; cdr3_length: 15; cdr3_nt: TGTGCCAGCAGTTTCGGGACAGGGGGCTTCGACGAGCAGTACTTC; cdr3_aa: CASSFGTGGFDEQYF
v_call: TRBV20-1; d_call: TRBD2; j_call: TRBJ2-5; clone_size: -; cdr3_length: 15; cdr3_nt: TGCAGTGCCAGGTGGAGCGGGGGGCCAAAAGAGACCCAGTACTTC; cdr3_aa: CSARWSGGPKETQYF
v_call: TRBV20-1; d_call: TRBD1; j_call: TRBJ2-1; clone_size: many; cdr3_length: 16; cdr3_nt: TGCAGTGCTAGAGACACCCGGACAGGGTGGTCCAATGAGCAGTTCTTC; cdr3_aa: CSARDTRTGWSNEQFF
v_call: TRBV7-6; d_call: -; j_call: TRBJ2-4; clone_size: -; cdr3_length: 15; cdr3_nt: TGTGCCAGCAGCATGGACGTTGGAGCCAAAAACATTCAGTACTTC; cdr3_aa: CASSMDVGAKNIQYF
v_call: TRBV7-2; d_call: -; j_call: TRBJ1-4; clone_size: few; cdr3_length: 14; cdr3_nt: TGTGCCAGCAGCCGTGGGGGGATCAGTGAAAAACTGTTTTTT; cdr3_aa: CASSRGGISEKLFF
v_call: TRBV19; d_call: TRBD2; j_call: TRBJ2-2; clone_size: many; cdr3_length: 18; cdr3_nt: TGTGCCAGTAGACTTAGACATAGCGGGGGCGCGAACACCGGGGAGCTGTTTTTT; cdr3_aa: CASRLRHSGGANTGELFF
v_call: TRBV7-6; d_call: TRBD2; j_call: TRBJ2-7; clone_size: few; cdr3_length: 14; cdr3_nt: TGTGCCAGCAGCACATGGGGAGGGCGGGACGAGCAGTACTTC; cdr3_aa: CASSTWGGRDEQYF
v_call: TRBV28; d_call: TRBD1; j_call: TRBJ1-2; clone_size: many; cdr3_length: 13; cdr3_nt: TGTGCCAGCAGTTTGGCCGGGACAGGGATATACACCTTC; cdr3_aa: CASSLAGTGIYTF
v_call: TRBV4-1; d_call: -; j_call: TRBJ2-3; clone_size: few; cdr3_length: 16; cdr3_nt: TGCGCCAGCAGCCAAGGTACAGGGACTAAGGTGGATACGCAGTATTTT; cdr3_aa: CASSQGTGTKVDTQYF
v_call: TRBV6-2/TRBV6-3; d_call: -; j_call: TRBJ2-7; clone_size: -; cdr3_length: 13; cdr3_nt: TGTGCCAGCCGGGACTCTGTTCGCTACGAGCAGTACTTC; cdr3_aa: CASRDSVRYEQYF
v_call: TRBV4-1; d_call: TRBD2; j_call: TRBJ2-7; clone_size: few; cdr3_length: 16; cdr3_nt: TGCGCCAGCAGTCGAAGCGGGGAGGCTCAAACCTACGAGCAGTACTTC; cdr3_aa: CASSRSGEAQTYEQYF
v_call: TRBV24-1; d_call: -; j_call: TRBJ2-3; clone_size: few; cdr3_length: 17; cdr3_nt: TGTGCCACCAGTGATTCCCGGACACCCGCTAGCACAGATACGCAGTATTTT; cdr3_aa: CATSDSRTPASTDTQYF
v_call: TRBV7-9; d_call: -; j_call: TRBJ2-5; clone_size: -; cdr3_length: 16; cdr3_nt: TGTGCCAGCAGCCCGGTTGGGCGGGGGCTCCAAGAGACCCAGTACTTC; cdr3_aa: CASSPVGRGLQETQYF
v_call: TRBV6-6; d_call: -; j_call: TRBJ2-5; clone_size: -; cdr3_length: 15; cdr3_nt: TGTGCCAGCAGTTACTCACGGGCGGCCCGGGAGACCCAGTACTTC; cdr3_aa: CASSYSRAARETQYF
v_call: TRBV18; d_call: TRBD1; j_call: TRBJ2-6; clone_size: -; cdr3_length: 19; cdr3_nt: TGTGCCAGCTCTGAATTCCCGGGACAGGGAACCTCTGGGGCCAACGTCCTGACTTTC; cdr3_aa: CASSEFPGQGTSGANVLTF
v_call: TRBV7-9; d_call: TRBD1; j_call: TRBJ1-6; clone_size: many; cdr3_length: 13; cdr3_nt: TGTGCCAGCAGCAACACAGGGGATTCACCCCTCCACTTT; cdr3_aa: CASSNTGDSPLHF
v_call: TRBV12-3/TRBV12-4; d_call: -; j_call: TRBJ2-1; clone_size: -; cdr3_length: 16; cdr3_nt: TGTGCCAGCAGTTTAGGTTGGGGGAACCGATACAATGAGCAGTTCTTC; cdr3_aa: CASSLGWGNRYNEQFF
v_call: TRBV6-4; d_call: -; j_call: TRBJ2-1; clone_size: many; cdr3_length: 13; cdr3_nt: TGTGCCAGCAGTGACGATCCGTACAATGAGCAGTTCTTC; cdr3_aa: CASSDDPYNEQFF
v_call: TRBV5-4; d_call: -; j_call: TRBJ2-3; clone_size: many; cdr3_length: 13; cdr3_nt: TGTGCCAGCAGCTTGGAGAGGACGCTACCTCCTACCTTT; cdr3_aa: CASSLERTLPPTF
v_call: TRBV6-6; d_call: -; j_call: TRBJ2-3; clone_size: many; cdr3_length: 14; cdr3_nt: TGTGCCAGCAGAAAGGGGGATTGGGCAGATACGCAGTATTTT; cdr3_aa: CASRKGDWADTQYF
v_call: TRBV7-9; d_call: TRBD1; j_call: TRBJ2-3; clone_size: -; cdr3_length: 16; cdr3_nt: TGTGCCAGCAGATCCCTCGGACAGGGGAGGACAGATACGCAGTATTTT; cdr3_aa: CASRSLGQGRTDTQYF
v_call: TRBV18; d_call: -; j_call: TRBJ2-7; clone_size: -; cdr3_length: 14; cdr3_nt: TGTGCCAGCTCACCAGTCGACGGGTCCTACGAGCAGTACTTC; cdr3_aa: CASSPVDGSYEQYF
v_call: TRBV7-9; d_call: -; j_call: TRBJ2-2; clone_size: few; cdr3_length: 13; cdr3_nt: TGTGCCAGCAGCGTAGACCTCACCGGGGAGCTGTTTTTT; cdr3_aa: CASSVDLTGELFF
v_call: TRBV2; d_call: -; j_call: TRBJ2-2; clone_size: many; cdr3_length: 14; cdr3_nt: TGTGCCAGCAGTGAAGGCGCGAACACCGGGGAGCTGTTTTTT; cdr3_aa: CASSEGANTGELFF
v_call: TRBV12-3/TRBV12-4; d_call: -; j_call: TRBJ1-6; clone_size: few; cdr3_length: 15; cdr3_nt: TGTGCCAGCAGTTCCTCGGCCGGTTTGGGGTCACCCCTCCACTTT; cdr3_aa: CASSSSAGLGSPLHF
v_call: TRBV4-3; d_call: -; j_call: TRBJ2-6; clone_size: few; cdr3_length: 18; cdr3_nt: TGCGCCAGCAGCCAAGAGTTGGGCAGCGTCTCTGGGGCCAACGTCCTGACTTTC; cdr3_aa: CASSQELGSVSGANVLTF
v_call: TRBV10-2; d_call: TRBD1; j_call: TRBJ1-6; clone_size: few; cdr3_length: 15; cdr3_nt: TGCGCCAGCAGTGCGGGGGACAGGGATCACTCACCCCTCCACTTT; cdr3_aa: CASSAGDRDHSPLHF
v_call: TRBV7-8; d_call: -; j_call: TRBJ2-5; clone_size: many; cdr3_length: 15; cdr3_nt: TGTGCCAGCAGCTTAGGGGGTACTAGCTGGGAGACCCAGTACTTC; cdr3_aa: CASSLGGTSWETQYF
v_call: TRBV7-9; d_call: -; j_call: TRBJ2-5; clone_size: -; cdr3_length: 12; cdr3_nt: TGTGCCAGCAGCTTATTCAGAGAGACCCAGTACTTC; cdr3_aa: CASSLFRETQYF
v_call: TRBV4-3; d_call: -; j_call: TRBJ2-7; clone_size: many; cdr3_length: 13; cdr3_nt: TGCGCCAGCAGCCAAGACGTATCCTACGAGCAGTACTTC; cdr3_aa: CASSQDVSYEQYF
v_call: TRBV3-2; d_call: -; j_call: TRBJ2-1; clone_size: -; cdr3_length: 15; cdr3_nt: TGTGCCAGCAGTCACGCGCCAGTTTCCTACAATGAGCAGTTCTTC; cdr3_aa: CASSHAPVSYNEQFF
v_call: TRBV10-3; d_call: TRBD2; j_call: TRBJ2-3; clone_size: many; cdr3_length: 16; cdr3_nt: TGTGCCATCAGTAAACTAGCGGGGGAGTCCACAGATACGCAGTATTTT; cdr3_aa: CAISKLAGESTDTQYF
v_call: TRBV29-1; d_call: TRBD2; j_call: TRBJ2-5; clone_size: many; cdr3_length: 14; cdr3_nt: TGCAGCGCCCGTAGCGGGGGGGCTGAAGAGACCCAGTACTTC; cdr3_aa: CSARSGGAEETQYF
v_call: TRBV7-9; d_call: TRBD1; j_call: TRBJ1-2; clone_size: -; cdr3_length: 14; cdr3_nt: TGTGCCAGCAGCTTCGGACAGGGAGACTATGGCTACACCTTC; cdr3_aa: CASSFGQGDYGYTF
v_call: TRBV7-3; d_call: -; j_call: TRBJ2-2; clone_size: -; cdr3_length: 12; cdr3_nt: TGTGCCAGCAGCTTAATCGTTGGGGAGCTGTTTTTT; cdr3_aa: CASSLIVGELFF
v_call: TRBV7-9; d_call: -; j_call: TRBJ1-2; clone_size: -; cdr3_length: 13; cdr3_nt: TGTGCCAGCAGCTTCCCCTCTAACTATGGCTACACCTTC; cdr3_aa: CASSFPSNYGYTF
v_call: TRBV6-2/TRBV6-3; d_call: -; j_call: TRBJ2-7; clone_size: many; cdr3_length: 12; cdr3_nt: TGTGCCAGCAGTCCCCGCCGCGGCGAGCAGTACTTC; cdr3_aa: CASSPRRGEQYF
v_call: TRBV7-9; d_call: -; j_call: TRBJ1-2; clone_size: many; cdr3_length: 13; cdr3_nt: TGTGCCAGCAGCAGGGGTAGGGAATATGGCTACACCTTC; cdr3_aa: CASSRGREYGYTF
v_call: TRBV10-3; d_call: -; j_call: TRBJ1-2; clone_size: many; cdr3_length: 16; cdr3_nt: TGTGCCATCAGTGGTGGACAGAGCTTAGCTAACTATGGCTACACCTTC; cdr3_aa: CAISGGQSLANYGYTF
v_call: TRBV5-1; d_call: TRBD1; j_call: TRBJ2-2; clone_size: -; cdr3_length: 16; cdr3_nt: TGCGCCAGCAGCTTGCTGACCGGGACAGGGACCGGGGAGCTGTTTTTT; cdr3_aa: CASSLLTGTGTGELFF